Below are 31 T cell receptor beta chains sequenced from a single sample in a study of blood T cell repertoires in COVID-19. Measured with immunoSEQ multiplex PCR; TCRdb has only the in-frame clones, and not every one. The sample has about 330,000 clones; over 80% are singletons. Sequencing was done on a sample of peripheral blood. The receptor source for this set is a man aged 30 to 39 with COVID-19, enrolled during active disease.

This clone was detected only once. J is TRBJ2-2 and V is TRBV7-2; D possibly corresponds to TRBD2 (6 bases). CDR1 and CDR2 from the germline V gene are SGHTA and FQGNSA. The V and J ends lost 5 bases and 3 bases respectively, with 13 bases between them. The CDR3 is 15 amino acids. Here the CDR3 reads CASSRRGRDTGELFF. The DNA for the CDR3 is TGTGCCAGCAGCCGGAGGGGCAGGGACACCGGGGAGCTGTTTTTT.

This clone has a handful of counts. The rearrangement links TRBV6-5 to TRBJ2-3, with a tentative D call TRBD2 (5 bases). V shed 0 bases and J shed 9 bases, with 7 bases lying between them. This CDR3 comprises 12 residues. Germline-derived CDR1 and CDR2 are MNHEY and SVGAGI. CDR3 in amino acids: CASSYSRETQYF. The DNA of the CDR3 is TGTGCCAGCAGTTACTCGAGGGAGACGCAGTATTTT.

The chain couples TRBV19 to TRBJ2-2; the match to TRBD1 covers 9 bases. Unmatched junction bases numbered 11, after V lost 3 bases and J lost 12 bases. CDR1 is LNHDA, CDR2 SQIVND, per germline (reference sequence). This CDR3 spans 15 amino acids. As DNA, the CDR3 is TGTGCCAGTAGTATTCAAACAGGGGGCCAAGGGAAGCTGTTTTTT. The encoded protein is CASSIQTGGQGKLFF.

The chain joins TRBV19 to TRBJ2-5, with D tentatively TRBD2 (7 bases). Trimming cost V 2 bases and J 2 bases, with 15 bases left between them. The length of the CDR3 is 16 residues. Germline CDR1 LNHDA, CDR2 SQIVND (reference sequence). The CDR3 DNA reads TGTGCCAGTAGTATATGGGCGGGGGCCAATCAAGAGACCCAGTACTTC. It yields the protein CASSIWAGANQETQYF. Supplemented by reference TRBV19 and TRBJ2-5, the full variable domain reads DGGITQSPKYLFRKEGQNVTLSCEQNLNHDAMYWYRQDPGQGLRLIYYSQIVNDFQKGDIAEGYSVSREKKESFPLTVTSAQKNPTAFYLCASSIWAGANQETQYFGPGTRLLVL.

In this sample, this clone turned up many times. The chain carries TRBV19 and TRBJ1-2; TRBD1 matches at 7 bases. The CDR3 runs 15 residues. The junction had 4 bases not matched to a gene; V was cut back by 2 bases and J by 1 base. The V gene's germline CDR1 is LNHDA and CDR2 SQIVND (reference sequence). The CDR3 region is CASSIRTGLNYGYTF. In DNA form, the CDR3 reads TGTGCCAGTAGTATACGGACAGGACTTAACTATGGCTACACCTTC.

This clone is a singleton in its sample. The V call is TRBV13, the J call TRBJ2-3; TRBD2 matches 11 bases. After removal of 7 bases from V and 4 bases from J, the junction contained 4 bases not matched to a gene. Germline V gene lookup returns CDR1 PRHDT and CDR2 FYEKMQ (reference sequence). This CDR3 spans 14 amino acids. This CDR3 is CASKGLAAPDTQYF. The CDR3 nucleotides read TGTGCCAGCAAGGGACTAGCGGCCCCAGATACGCAGTATTTT.

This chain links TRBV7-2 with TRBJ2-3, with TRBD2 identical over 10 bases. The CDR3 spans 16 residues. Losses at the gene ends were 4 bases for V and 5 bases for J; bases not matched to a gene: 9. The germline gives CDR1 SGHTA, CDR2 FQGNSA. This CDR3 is CASSSSSGSEVDTQYF. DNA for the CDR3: TGTGCCAGCAGCTCTTCTAGCGGGAGTGAGGTAGATACGCAGTATTTT.

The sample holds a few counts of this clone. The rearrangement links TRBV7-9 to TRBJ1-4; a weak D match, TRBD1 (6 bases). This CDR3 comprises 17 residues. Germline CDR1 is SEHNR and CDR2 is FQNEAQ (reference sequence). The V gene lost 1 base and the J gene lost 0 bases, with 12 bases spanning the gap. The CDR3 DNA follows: TGTGCCAGCAGCTTAGGAGAAGGGGGATCAACTAATGAAAAACTGTTTTTT. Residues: CASSLGEGGSTNEKLFF.

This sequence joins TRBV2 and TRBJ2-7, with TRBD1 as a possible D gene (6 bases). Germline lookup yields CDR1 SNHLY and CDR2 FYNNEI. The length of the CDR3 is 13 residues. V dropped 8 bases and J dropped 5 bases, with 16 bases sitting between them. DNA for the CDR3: TGTGCCAGCGTGAACAGGGTATCGAACGAGCAGTACTTC. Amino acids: CASVNRVSNEQYF.

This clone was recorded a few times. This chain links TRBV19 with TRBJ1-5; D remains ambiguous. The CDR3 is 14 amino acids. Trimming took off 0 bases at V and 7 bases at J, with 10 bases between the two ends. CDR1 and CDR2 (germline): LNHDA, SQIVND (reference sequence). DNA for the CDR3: TGTGCCAGTAGTATAGATTTGAGAGGGCAGCCCCAGCATTTT. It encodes CASSIDLRGQPQHF.

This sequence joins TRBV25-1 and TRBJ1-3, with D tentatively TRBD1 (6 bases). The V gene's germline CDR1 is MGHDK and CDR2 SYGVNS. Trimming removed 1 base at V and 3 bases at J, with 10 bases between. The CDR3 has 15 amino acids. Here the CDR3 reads CASSELGALGNTIYF. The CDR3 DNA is TGTGCCAGCAGTGAATTGGGGGCTCTTGGAAACACCATATATTTT.

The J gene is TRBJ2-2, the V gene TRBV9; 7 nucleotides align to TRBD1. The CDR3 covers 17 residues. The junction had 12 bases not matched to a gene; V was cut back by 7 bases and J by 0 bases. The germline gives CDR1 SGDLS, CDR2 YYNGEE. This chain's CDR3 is CASGSGTDIANTGELFF. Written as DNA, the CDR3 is TGTGCCAGCGGCTCAGGGACAGACATCGCGAACACCGGGGAGCTGTTTTTT.

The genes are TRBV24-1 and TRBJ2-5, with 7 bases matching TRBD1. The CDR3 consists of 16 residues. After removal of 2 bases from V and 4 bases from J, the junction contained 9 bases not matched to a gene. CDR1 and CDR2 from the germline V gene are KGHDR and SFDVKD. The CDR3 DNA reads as TGTGCCACCAGTGATTCCTACAGGGGAAGGGGAGAGACCCAGTACTTC. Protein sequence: CATSDSYRGRGETQYF.

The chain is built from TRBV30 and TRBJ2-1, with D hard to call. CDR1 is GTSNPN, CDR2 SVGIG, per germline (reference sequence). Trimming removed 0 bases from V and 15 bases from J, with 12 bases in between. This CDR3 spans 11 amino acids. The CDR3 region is CAWSVRSQAFF. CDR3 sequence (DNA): TGTGCCTGGAGTGTACGTTCCCAGGCGTTCTTC. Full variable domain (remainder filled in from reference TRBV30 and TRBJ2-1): SQTIHQWPATLVQPVGSPLSLECTVEGTSNPNLYWYRQAAGRGLQLLFYSVGIGQISSEVPQNLSASRPQDRQFILSSKKLLLSDSGFYLCAWSVRSQAFFGPGTRLTVL.

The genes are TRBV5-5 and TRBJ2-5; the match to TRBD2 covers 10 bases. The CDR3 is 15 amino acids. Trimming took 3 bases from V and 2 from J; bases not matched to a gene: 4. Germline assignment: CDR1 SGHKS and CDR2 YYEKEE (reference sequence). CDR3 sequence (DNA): TGTGCCAGCAGCTCGGGACTAGCGAAACAAGAGACCCAGTACTTC. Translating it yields CASSSGLAKQETQYF.

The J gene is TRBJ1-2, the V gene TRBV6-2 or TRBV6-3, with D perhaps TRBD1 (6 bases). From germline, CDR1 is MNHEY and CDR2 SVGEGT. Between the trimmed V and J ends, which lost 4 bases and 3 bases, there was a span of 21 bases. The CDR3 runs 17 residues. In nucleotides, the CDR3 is TGTGCCAGCAGTTTCTTGGCCCGGGGGGCCCGGTACTATGGCTACACCTTC. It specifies CASSFLARGARYYGYTF.

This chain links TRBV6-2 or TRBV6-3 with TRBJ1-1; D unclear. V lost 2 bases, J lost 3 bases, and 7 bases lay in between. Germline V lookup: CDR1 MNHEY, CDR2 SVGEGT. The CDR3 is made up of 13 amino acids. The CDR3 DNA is TGTGCCAGCAGTTACGTGAGGGACACTGAAGCTTTCTTT. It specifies CASSYVRDTEAFF.

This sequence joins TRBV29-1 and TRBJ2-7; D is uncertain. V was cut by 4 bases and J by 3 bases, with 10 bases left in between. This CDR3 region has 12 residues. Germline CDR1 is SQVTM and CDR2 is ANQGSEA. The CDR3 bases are TGCAGCGTTGGACACCAAGACTACGAGCAGTACTTC. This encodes CSVGHQDYEQYF.

CDR3 region: CASSLFSGIVYEQYF. In nucleotides, the CDR3 is TGTGCCAGCAGTTTATTTAGCGGGATTGTCTACGAGCAGTACTTC. V is TRBV28 and J is TRBJ2-7; 8 nucleotides agree with TRBD2. Looked up from germline, CDR1 is MDHEN and CDR2 is SYDVKM. The V segment lost 1 base and the J segment 3 bases; nucleotides outside the gene matches: 5. The CDR3 consists of 15 residues.

This chain's CDR3 is CASSPKGQAIYDTGELFF. DNA for the CDR3: TGTGCCAGTAGTCCAAAGGGACAGGCCATTTATGACACCGGGGAGCTGTTTTTT. This chain uses TRBV19 with TRBJ2-2; 8 bases align to TRBD1. Per the germline V gene, CDR1 is LNHDA and CDR2 is SQIVND (reference sequence). The length of the CDR3 is 18 residues. The V gene end was trimmed by 5 bases and the J gene end by 3 bases; junction bases not matched to a gene: 14.

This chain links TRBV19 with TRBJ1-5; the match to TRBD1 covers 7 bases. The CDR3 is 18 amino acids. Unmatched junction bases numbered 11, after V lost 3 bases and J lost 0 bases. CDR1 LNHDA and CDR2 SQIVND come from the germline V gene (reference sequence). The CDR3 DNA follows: TGTGCCAGTAGTATTCTTCCTGGGACAGTTTATAGCAATCAGCCCCAGCATTTT. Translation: CASSILPGTVYSNQPQHF. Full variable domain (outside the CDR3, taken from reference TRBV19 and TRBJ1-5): DGGITQSPKYLFRKEGQNVTLSCEQNLNHDAMYWYRQDPGQGLRLIYYSQIVNDFQKGDIAEGYSVSREKKESFPLTVTSAQKNPTAFYLCASSILPGTVYSNQPQHFGDGTRLSIL.

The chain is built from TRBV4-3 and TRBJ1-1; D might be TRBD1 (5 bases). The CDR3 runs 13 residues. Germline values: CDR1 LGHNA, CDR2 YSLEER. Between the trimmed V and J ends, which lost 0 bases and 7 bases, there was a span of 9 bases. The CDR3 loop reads CASSQETGLEAFF. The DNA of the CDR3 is TGCGCCAGCAGCCAAGAAACGGGACTTGAAGCTTTCTTT.

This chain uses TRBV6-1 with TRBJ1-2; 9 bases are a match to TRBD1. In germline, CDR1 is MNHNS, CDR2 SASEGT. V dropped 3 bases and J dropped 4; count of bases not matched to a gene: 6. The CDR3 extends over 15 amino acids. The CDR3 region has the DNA TGTGCCAGCAGTGATACAGGGGGCGCGGGCTATGGCTACACCTTC. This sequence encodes CASSDTGGAGYGYTF.

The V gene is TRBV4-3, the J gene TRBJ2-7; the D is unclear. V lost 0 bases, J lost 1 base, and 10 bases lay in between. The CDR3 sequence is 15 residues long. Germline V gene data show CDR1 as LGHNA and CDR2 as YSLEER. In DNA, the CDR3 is TGCGCCAGCAGCCAAGATTGGCAGGCGTCCTACGAGCAGTACTTC. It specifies CASSQDWQASYEQYF.

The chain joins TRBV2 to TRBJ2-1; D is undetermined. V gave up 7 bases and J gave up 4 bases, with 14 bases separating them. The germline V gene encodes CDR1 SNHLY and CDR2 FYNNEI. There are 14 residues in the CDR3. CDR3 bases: TGTGCCAGCACCCCCCGGTATTTGTACAATGAGCAGTTCTTC. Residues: CASTPRYLYNEQFF.

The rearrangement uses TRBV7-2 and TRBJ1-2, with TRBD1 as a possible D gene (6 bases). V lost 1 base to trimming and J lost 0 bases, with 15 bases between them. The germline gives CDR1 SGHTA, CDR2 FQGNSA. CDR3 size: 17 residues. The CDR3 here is CASSLVGGQNANYGYTF. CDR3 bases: TGTGCCAGCAGCTTAGTAGGAGGACAGAACGCTAACTATGGCTACACCTTC.

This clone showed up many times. This chain's CDR3 is CASSQPSGRATNTGELFF. The DNA for the CDR3 is TGCGCCAGCAGCCAGCCTAGCGGGAGGGCCACGAACACCGGGGAGCTGTTTTTT. V is TRBV4-1 and J is TRBJ2-2; TRBD2 agrees at 12 bases. With V trimmed by 3 bases and J by 0 bases, 5 bases remained unmatched. The CDR3 has 18 residues. From germline, CDR1 is MGHRA and CDR2 YSYEKL.

The CDR3 loop is CASSPWTGSYEQYF. DNA of the CDR3: TGTGCCAGCAGCCCATGGACAGGGAGTTACGAGCAGTACTTC. This chain links TRBV11-2 with TRBJ2-7; 8 nucleotides match TRBD1. The CDR3 runs to 14 residues. Germline V CDR1 and CDR2: SGHAT, FQNNGV. V was pared by 5 bases and J by 4 bases, with 7 bases of the junction left unmatched.

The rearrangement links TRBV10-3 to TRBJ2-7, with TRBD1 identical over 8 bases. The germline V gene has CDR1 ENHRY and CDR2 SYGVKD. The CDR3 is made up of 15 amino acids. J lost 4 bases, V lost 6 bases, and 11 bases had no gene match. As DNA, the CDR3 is TGTGCCATCAGCCGGGGACAGGCACTATCTTACGAGCAGTACTTC. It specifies CAISRGQALSYEQYF.

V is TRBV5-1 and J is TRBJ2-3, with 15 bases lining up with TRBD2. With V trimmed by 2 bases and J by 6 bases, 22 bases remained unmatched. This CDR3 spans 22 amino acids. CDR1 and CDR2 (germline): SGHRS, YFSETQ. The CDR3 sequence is CASSFRGRPGTSGRPRGDTQYF. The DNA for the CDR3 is TGCGCCAGCAGCTTCCGAGGACGACCCGGGACTAGCGGGAGGCCCCGGGGGGATACGCAGTATTTT.

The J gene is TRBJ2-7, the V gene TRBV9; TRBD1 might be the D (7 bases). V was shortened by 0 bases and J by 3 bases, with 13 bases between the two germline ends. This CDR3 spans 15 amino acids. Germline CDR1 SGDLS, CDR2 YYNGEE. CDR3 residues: CASSVGARGVYEQYF. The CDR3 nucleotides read TGTGCCAGCAGCGTAGGGGCCAGGGGGGTCTACGAGCAGTACTTC.